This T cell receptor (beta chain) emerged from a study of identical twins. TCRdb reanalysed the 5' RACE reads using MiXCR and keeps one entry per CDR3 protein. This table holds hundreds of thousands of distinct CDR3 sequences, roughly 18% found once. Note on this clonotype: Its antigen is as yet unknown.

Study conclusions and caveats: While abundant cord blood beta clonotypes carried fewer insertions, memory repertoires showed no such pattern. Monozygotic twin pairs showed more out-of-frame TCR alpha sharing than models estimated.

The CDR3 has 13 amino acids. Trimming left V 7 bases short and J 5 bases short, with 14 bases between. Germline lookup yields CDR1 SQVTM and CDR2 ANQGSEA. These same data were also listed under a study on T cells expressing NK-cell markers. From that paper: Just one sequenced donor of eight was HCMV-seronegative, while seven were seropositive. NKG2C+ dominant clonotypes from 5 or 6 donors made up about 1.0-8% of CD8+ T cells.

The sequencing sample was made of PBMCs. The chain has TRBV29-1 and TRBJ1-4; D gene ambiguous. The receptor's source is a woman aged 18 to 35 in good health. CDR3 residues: CSGRANLNEKLFF. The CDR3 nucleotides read TGCAGCGGGAGGGCCAACCTAAATGAAAAACTGTTTTTT. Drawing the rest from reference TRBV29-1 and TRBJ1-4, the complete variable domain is SAVISQKPSRDICQRGTSLTIQCQVDSQVTMMFWYRQQPGQSLTLIATANQGSEATYESGFVIDKFPISRPNLTFSTLTVSNMSPEDSSIYLCSGRANLNEKLFFGSGTQLSVL.